One and the same sample provided the 24 T cell receptor beta chains below, sequenced in a study of immune cell composition in non-small cell lung cancer. The repertoire was sequenced with immunoSEQ multiplex PCR; TCRdb's copy has only in-frame clones and lacks some. Of approximately 4,300 clones in the sample, about 80% were seen once. Material: lung tumor tissue. The receptors come from a human donor with non-small cell lung cancer.

The chain joins TRBV10-1 to TRBJ2-3, with 8 nucleotides matching TRBD2. The CDR3 totals 14 residues. Germline V gives CDR1 WNHNN, CDR2 SYGVQD (reference sequence). V trimming: 4 bases; J trimming: 4 bases; junction bases outside the gene matches: 4. DNA for the CDR3: TGCGCCAGCAGTGTCGGGAGGGTCCCAGATACGCAGTATTTT. Translation gives CASSVGRVPDTQYF.

The chain has TRBV27 and TRBJ2-2; D gene unclear. The CDR3 has 13 amino acids. The V gene's germline CDR1 is MNHEY and CDR2 SMNVEV (reference sequence). V lost 11 bases and J lost 1, with 11 bases in between. CDR3 DNA sequence: TGTGCCTCTCTAGAACTGAACACCGGGGAGCTGTTTTTT. Residues: CASLELNTGELFF.

V usage is TRBV18 and J usage is TRBJ2-2, with 16 bases lining up with TRBD2. This CDR3 is 19 amino acids long. CDR1 is KGHSH and CDR2 is LQKENI in the germline V gene. Trimming at V came to 6 bases and at J to 0 bases, leaving 7 bases not matched to a gene. CDR3 in amino acids: CASSSPGLAGGSNTGELFF. CDR3 DNA sequence: TGTGCCAGCTCTTCTCCGGGACTAGCGGGAGGGTCGAACACCGGGGAGCTGTTTTTT.

This clone was detected only once. The chain couples TRBV6-6 to TRBJ1-1; D is possibly TRBD1 (5 bases). Germline-derived CDR1 and CDR2 are MNHNY and SVGAGI (reference sequence). This CDR3 contains 14 residues. V was cut by 7 bases and J by 4 bases, with 16 bases left in between. CDR3 sequence reads: CASKFVGPVTEAFF. The CDR3 DNA reads as TGTGCCAGCAAATTTGTGGGGCCAGTCACTGAAGCTTTCTTT.

This clone was detected a few times. The CDR3 reads CASSLGGLQGFTGELFF. The CDR3 nucleotides are TGTGCCAGCAGTTTAGGGGGACTGCAGGGATTCACCGGGGAGCTGTTTTTT. The chain combines TRBV28 with TRBJ2-2; D is perhaps TRBD2 (6 bases). V lost 2 bases to trimming and J lost 4 bases, with 17 bases between them. The CDR3 loop spans 17 amino acids. Looked up from germline, CDR1 is MDHEN and CDR2 is SYDVKM.

The V gene is TRBV27, the J gene TRBJ1-2; weak D call: TRBD1 (6 bases). The length of the CDR3 is 13 residues. Germline V gene data show CDR1 as MNHEY and CDR2 as SMNVEV (reference sequence). V lost 6 bases and J lost 2, with 10 bases in between. As DNA, the CDR3 is TGTGCCAGCAGGGGAACAGGGAACTATGGCTACACCTTC. Its protein is CASRGTGNYGYTF.

The V call is TRBV6-5, the J call TRBJ1-5; D remains ambiguous. Germline values: CDR1 MNHEY, CDR2 SVGAGI. Trimming pared 5 bases from V and 0 bases from J, leaving 11 bases between. This CDR3 is 15 amino acids long. This CDR3 reads CASSKGGNSNQPQHF. The CDR3 DNA reads TGTGCCAGCAGTAAAGGAGGGAATAGCAATCAGCCCCAGCATTTT.

This clone was seen just once. The chain has TRBV9 and TRBJ1-2; perhaps TRBD1 as D (6 bases). With 0 bases removed from V and 4 bases from J, the gap between germline ends came to 13 bases. Germline V lookup: CDR1 SGDLS, CDR2 YYNGEE. The CDR3 has 15 residues. In DNA, the CDR3 is TGTGCCAGCAGCGTAGTGTCAGGGGAGGGCTATGGCTACACCTTC. This translates into CASSVVSGEGYGYTF.

The genes are TRBV6-1 and TRBJ2-1, with D possibly being TRBD1 (6 bases). The V gene lost 2 bases and the J gene lost 10 bases, with 15 bases spanning the gap. The CDR3 runs to 14 residues. The germline V gene encodes CDR1 MNHNS and CDR2 SASEGT. CDR3 in amino acids: CASSELGTREEQFF. The CDR3 region has the DNA TGTGCCAGCAGTGAACTAGGGACACGCGAGGAGCAGTTCTTC.

In nucleotides, the CDR3 is TGTGCCAGCAGTTTTGTCCCGACTAGCGTCTCCTACGAGCAGTACTTC. The encoded protein is CASSFVPTSVSYEQYF. V is TRBV28 and J is TRBJ2-7; 8 positions agree with TRBD2. With 3 bases clipped from V and 0 bases from J, the junction kept 7 bases outside the gene matches. The CDR3 has 16 residues. Germline V gene sequence: CDR1 MDHEN, CDR2 SYDVKM.

This chain connects TRBV10-3 to TRBJ2-2; weak D call: TRBD2 (5 bases). This CDR3 spans 14 amino acids. Trimming removed 0 bases at V and 4 bases at J, with 6 bases between. The germline CDR1 and CDR2 sequences are ENHRY and SYGVKD. DNA of the CDR3: TGTGCCATCAGTGAGTCGGACTTCACCGGGGAGCTGTTTTTT. This sequence encodes CAISESDFTGELFF.

The table lists this clone with a count of one. The V gene is TRBV5-6, the J gene TRBJ2-5; TRBD1 is a possible D gene (6 bases). Germline values: CDR1 SGHDT, CDR2 YYEEEE. This CDR3 comprises 12 residues. Between the trimmed V and J ends, which lost 3 bases and 8 bases, there was a span of 11 bases. CDR3 protein: CASSSTGRTQYF. The CDR3 nucleotides are TGTGCCAGCAGCTCTACAGGGAGAACCCAGTACTTC.

This chain uses TRBV2 with TRBJ1-1; D is undetermined. CDR1 and CDR2 (germline): SNHLY, FYNNEI. Trimming pared 8 bases from V and 3 bases from J, leaving 10 bases between. The CDR3 loop spans 12 amino acids. The CDR3 DNA sequence: TGTGCCAGCTCGCGGGTACACACTGAAGCTTTCTTT. The encoded protein is CASSRVHTEAFF.

The chain combines TRBV9 with TRBJ2-3, with D perhaps TRBD2 (5 bases). The CDR3 has 15 residues. V was clipped by 1 base and J by 2 bases, with 11 bases between them. CDR1 is SGDLS, CDR2 YYNGEE, per germline. CDR3 protein: CASSVFEGSTDTQYF. For the CDR3, the DNA is TGTGCCAGCAGCGTATTTGAGGGATCCACAGATACGCAGTATTTT.

The chain employs TRBV29-1 and TRBJ2-2, with TRBD2 identical over 8 bases. Germline-derived CDR1 and CDR2 are SQVTM and ANQGSEA. V shed 7 bases and J 7 bases; nucleotides not matched to a gene: 14. The CDR3 sequence is 15 residues long. The CDR3 spells CSAGGVGVSGGELFF. The DNA for the CDR3 is TGCAGCGCGGGGGGGGTAGGGGTTTCGGGCGGGGAGCTGTTTTTT.

The rearrangement joins TRBV30 to TRBJ2-2, with D possibly matching TRBD2 (5 bases). Germline V gene lookup returns CDR1 GTSNPN and CDR2 SVGIG (reference sequence). The ends were cut back, 0 bases at V and 4 bases at J, with 9 bases in the middle. This CDR3 is built from 14 residues. CDR3 sequence reads: CAWSVSLVTGELFF. The CDR3 nucleotides read TGTGCCTGGAGTGTTTCACTAGTCACCGGGGAGCTGTTTTTT.

This clone is categorized as medium-sized (0.01 to 0.1%). J is TRBJ2-2 and V is TRBV5-4; 8 bases match TRBD2. V shed 4 bases and J 6 bases; nucleotides not matched to a gene: 11. CDR1 SGHNT and CDR2 YYREEE come from the germline V gene (reference sequence). The CDR3 spans 16 residues. The chain's CDR3 is CASSASGGPSPGELFF. CDR3 bases: TGTGCCAGCAGCGCAAGCGGGGGCCCATCCCCCGGGGAGCTGTTTTTT.

The CDR3 loop is CASRTGTGYNEQFF. CDR3 sequence (DNA): TGCGCCAGCCGGACCGGGACAGGGTACAATGAGCAGTTCTTC. This sequence joins TRBV5-1 and TRBJ2-1; 9 nucleotides agree with TRBD1. V trimming: 7 bases; J trimming: 4 bases; junction bases outside the gene matches: 6. The CDR3 contains 14 residues. Per germline, CDR1 SGHRS and CDR2 YFSETQ.

The gene calls are TRBV9 and TRBJ1-2; 7 bases match TRBD1. V trimming: 2 bases; J trimming: 6 bases; junction bases outside the gene matches: 1. This CDR3 has 12 amino acids. Germline-derived CDR1 and CDR2 are SGDLS and YYNGEE. The chain's CDR3 is CASSVTGHGYTF. CDR3 DNA sequence: TGTGCCAGCAGCGTGACAGGGCATGGCTACACCTTC.

The chain joins TRBV6-1 to TRBJ2-3; 8 bases are a match to TRBD1. The ends lost 2 bases at V and 5 bases at J; junction bases unmatched: 12. The CDR3 is made up of 17 amino acids. In germline, CDR1 is MNHNS, CDR2 SASEGT. CDR3 protein: CASSESWSGGMGDTQYF. DNA for the CDR3: TGTGCCAGCAGTGAAAGCTGGTCAGGGGGCATGGGAGATACGCAGTATTTT.

The chain couples TRBV7-6 to TRBJ1-4; D is unresolved. This CDR3 contains 15 residues. Trimming left V 3 bases short and J 7 bases short, with 15 bases between. CDR1 is SGHVS, CDR2 FNYEAQ, per germline. CDR3 nucleotides: TGTGCCAGCAGCTTTGATGGTGGAGAGAGTGAAAAACTGTTTTTT. Translating gives CASSFDGGESEKLFF.

In its sample, this clone is large (0.1 to 1%). The chain carries TRBV9 and TRBJ1-1; D is undetermined. Germline CDR1 and CDR2: SGDLS and YYNGEE. This CDR3 has 13 residues. Trimming took 0 bases from V and 0 from J, leaving 3 bases between them. The CDR3 reads CASSVAVNTEAFF. Here the CDR3 DNA reads TGTGCCAGCAGCGTAGCGGTGAACACTGAAGCTTTCTTT.

The rearrangement links TRBV27 to TRBJ2-2; D may be TRBD2 (6 bases). The V gene's germline CDR1 is MNHEY and CDR2 SMNVEV (reference sequence). Trimming took 2 bases from V and 7 from J, leaving 11 bases between them. CDR3 length: 14 amino acids. CDR3 bases: TGTGCCAGCAGTTTAGGGGGGATAAACGGGGAGCTGTTTTTT. Amino acid sequence: CASSLGGINGELFF.

The chain is built from TRBV6-6 and TRBJ2-5, with D perhaps matching TRBD2 (7 bases). This CDR3 has 14 amino acids. Trimming took 4 bases from V and 4 from J, leaving 13 bases between them. Per the germline V gene, CDR1 is MNHNY and CDR2 is SVGAGI (reference sequence). Here the CDR3 reads CASSSLGGLETQYF. The CDR3 DNA is TGTGCCAGCAGTTCTCTCGGGGGGCTAGAGACCCAGTACTTC.